One TCR beta chain is described in this entry. Its matching antigen is unknown. This sample is drawn from a study of beta chain features in type 1 diabetes. Study-level points and caveats: Lower insertion and higher deletion counts appeared at VDJ junctions in type 1 diabetes patients. Healthy donors had naive, central memory and Treg TCRB repertoires that appeared less similar than those seen among patients. Shortening that was moderate but significant affected the TCRB CDR3s of Type 1 diabetes patients in all four CD4+ subsets. Amplification by PCR could prefer shorter templates, with the same effect in patients and controls.

The entirety of the isolated RNA underwent reverse transcription, so expressed TCRB transcripts were sequenced. Profiling relied on immunoSEQ multiplex PCR, and the TCRdb table lists in-frame clones only, not all of them. The table records 240,000 or so clones, 55% to 70% of them present only once. Germline CDR1 reads SQVTM; CDR2 reads ANQGSEA. Trimming cost V 7 bases and J 5 bases, with 23 bases left between them. This CDR3 spans 15 amino acids. Sequencing was carried out using naive CD4+ T cells from blood. The rearrangement links TRBV29-1 to TRBJ1-1; weak D call: TRBD1 (5 bases). This clonotype was obtained from a man aged 25 to 45 in good health. The CDR3: CSAEAASQGSTEAFF. For the CDR3, the DNA is TGCAGCGCCGAGGCCGCCAGTCAGGGTAGTACTGAAGCTTTCTTT.